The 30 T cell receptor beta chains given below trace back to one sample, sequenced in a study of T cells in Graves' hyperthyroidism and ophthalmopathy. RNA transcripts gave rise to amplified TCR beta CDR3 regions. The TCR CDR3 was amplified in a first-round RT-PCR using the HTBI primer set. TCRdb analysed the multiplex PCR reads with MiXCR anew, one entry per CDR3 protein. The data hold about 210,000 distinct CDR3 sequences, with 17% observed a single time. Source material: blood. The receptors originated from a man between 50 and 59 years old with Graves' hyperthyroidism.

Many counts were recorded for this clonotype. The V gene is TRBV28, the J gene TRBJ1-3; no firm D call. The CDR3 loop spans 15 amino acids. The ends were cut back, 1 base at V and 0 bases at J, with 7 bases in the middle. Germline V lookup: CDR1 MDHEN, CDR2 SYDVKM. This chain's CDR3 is CASSLSPLSGNTIYF. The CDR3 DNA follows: TGTGCCAGCAGTTTATCCCCCCTCTCTGGAAACACCATATATTTT.

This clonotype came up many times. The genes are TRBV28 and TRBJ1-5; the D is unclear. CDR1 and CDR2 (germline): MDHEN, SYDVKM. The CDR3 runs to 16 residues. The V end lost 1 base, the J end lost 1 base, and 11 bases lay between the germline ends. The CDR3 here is CASSLSGVGSNQPQHF. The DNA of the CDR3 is TGTGCCAGCAGTTTATCTGGGGTAGGGAGCAATCAGCCCCAGCATTTT. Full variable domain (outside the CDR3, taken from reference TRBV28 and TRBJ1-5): DVKVTQSSRYLVKRTGEKVFLECVQDMDHENMFWYRQDPGLGLRLIYFSYDVKMKEKGDIPEGYSVSREKKERFSLILESASTNQTSMYLCASSLSGVGSNQPQHFGDGTRLSIL.

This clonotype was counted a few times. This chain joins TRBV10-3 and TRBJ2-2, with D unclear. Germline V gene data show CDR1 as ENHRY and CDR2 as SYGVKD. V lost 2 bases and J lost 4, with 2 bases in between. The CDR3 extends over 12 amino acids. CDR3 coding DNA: TGTGCCATCAGTGAGGGCACCGGGGAGCTGTTTTTT. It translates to CAISEGTGELFF.

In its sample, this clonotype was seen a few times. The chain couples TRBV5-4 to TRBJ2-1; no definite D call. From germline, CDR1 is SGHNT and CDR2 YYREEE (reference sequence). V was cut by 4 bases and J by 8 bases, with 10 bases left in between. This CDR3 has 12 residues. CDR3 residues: CASSLRVDEQFF. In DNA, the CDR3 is TGTGCCAGCAGCCTCCGGGTCGATGAGCAGTTCTTC. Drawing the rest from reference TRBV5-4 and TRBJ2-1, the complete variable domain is ETGVTQSPTHLIKTRGQQVTLRCSSQSGHNTVSWYQQALGQGPQFIFQYYREEENGRGNFPPRFSGLQFPNYSSELNVNALELDDSALYLCASSLRVDEQFFGPGTRLTVL.

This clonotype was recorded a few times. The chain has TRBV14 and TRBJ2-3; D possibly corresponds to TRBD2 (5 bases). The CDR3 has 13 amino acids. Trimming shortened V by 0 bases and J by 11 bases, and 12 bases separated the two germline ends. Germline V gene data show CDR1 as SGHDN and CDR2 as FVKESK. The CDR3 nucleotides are TGTGCCAGCAGCCAAGAGTGGCGGGCTTGGCAGTATTTT. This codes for CASSQEWRAWQYF.

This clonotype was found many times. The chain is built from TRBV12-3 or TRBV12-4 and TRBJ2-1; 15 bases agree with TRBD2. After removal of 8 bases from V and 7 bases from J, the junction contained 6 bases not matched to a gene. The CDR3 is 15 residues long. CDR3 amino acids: CASGLAGGPSNEQFF. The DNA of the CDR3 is TGTGCCAGCGGACTAGCGGGAGGGCCGTCTAATGAGCAGTTCTTC.

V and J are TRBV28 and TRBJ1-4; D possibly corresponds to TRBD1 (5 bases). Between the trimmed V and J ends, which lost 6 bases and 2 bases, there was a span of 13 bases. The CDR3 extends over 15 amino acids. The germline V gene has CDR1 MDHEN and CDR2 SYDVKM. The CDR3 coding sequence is TGTGCCAGCAGCGGCGGGGGGTTGACTAATGAAAAACTGTTTTTT. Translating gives CASSGGGLTNEKLFF.

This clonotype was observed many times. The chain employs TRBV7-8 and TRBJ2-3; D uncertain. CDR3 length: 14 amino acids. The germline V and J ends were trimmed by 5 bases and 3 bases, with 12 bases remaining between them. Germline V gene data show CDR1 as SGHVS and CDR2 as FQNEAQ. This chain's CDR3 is CASSQMWETDTQYF. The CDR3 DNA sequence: TGTGCCAGCAGCCAAATGTGGGAAACAGATACGCAGTATTTT.

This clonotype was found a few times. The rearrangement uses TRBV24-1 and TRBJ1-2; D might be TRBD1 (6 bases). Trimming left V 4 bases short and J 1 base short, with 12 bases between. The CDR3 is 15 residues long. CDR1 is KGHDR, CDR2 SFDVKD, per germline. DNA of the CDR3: TGTGCCACCAGTGACCGGACGGACAGTAACTATGGCTACACCTTC. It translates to CATSDRTDSNYGYTF.

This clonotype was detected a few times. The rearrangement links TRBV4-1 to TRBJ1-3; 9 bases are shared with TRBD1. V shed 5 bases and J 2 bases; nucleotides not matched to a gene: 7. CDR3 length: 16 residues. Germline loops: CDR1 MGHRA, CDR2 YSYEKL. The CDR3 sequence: CASSAFTGGAGNTIYF. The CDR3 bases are TGCGCCAGCAGCGCATTCACAGGGGGCGCTGGAAACACCATATATTTT.

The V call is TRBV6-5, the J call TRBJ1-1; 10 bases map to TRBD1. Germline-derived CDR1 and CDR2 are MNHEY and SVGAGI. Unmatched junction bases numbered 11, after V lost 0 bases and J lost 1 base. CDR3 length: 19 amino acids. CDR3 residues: CASSYSLPGQGIENTEAFF. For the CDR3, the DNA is TGTGCCAGCAGTTACTCGCTCCCGGGACAGGGGATTGAGAACACTGAAGCTTTCTTT.

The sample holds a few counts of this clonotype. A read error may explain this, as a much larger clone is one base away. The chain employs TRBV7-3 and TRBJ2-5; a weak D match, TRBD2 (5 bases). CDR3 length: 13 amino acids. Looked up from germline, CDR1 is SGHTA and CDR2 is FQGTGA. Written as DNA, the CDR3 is TGTGCCAGCAGCTTAACAGGGAGAGAGACCCGGTACTTC. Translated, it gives CASSLTGRETRYF.

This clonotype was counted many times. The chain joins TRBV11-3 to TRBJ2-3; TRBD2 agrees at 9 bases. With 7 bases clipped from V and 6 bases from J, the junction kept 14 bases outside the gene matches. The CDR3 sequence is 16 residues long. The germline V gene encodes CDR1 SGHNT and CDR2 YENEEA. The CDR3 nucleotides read TGTGCCAGCATCGTAGCGGGAGTCTCCGTATGGGATACGCAGTATTTT. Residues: CASIVAGVSVWDTQYF.

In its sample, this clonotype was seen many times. CDR3 coding DNA: TGTGCCAGCAGCTCCCTCACGGGAGCCCACAATGAGCAGTTCTTC. It is translated as CASSSLTGAHNEQFF. This chain joins TRBV11-2 and TRBJ2-1; D is possibly TRBD2 (6 bases). CDR3 size: 15 residues. Trimming took 4 bases from V and 5 from J, leaving 15 bases between them. From germline, CDR1 is SGHAT and CDR2 FQNNGV.

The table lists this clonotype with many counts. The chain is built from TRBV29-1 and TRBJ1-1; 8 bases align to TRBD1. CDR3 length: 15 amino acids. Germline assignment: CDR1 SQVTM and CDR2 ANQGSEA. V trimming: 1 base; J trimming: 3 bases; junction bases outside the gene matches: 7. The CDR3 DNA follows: TGCAGCGTTGAAGCCCCAGGGGGCGTCGACACTGAAGCTTTCTTT. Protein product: CSVEAPGGVDTEAFF.

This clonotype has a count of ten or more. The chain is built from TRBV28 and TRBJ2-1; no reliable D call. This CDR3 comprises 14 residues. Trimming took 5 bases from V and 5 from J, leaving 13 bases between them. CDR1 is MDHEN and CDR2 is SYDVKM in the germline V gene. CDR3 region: CASSVSHRDNEQFF. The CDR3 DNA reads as TGTGCCAGCAGTGTCTCCCACCGCGACAATGAGCAGTTCTTC.

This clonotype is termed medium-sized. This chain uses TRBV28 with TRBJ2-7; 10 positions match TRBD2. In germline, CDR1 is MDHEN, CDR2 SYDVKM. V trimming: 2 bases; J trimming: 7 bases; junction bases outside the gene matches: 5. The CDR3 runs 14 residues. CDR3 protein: CASSLILAGSEQYF. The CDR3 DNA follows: TGTGCCAGCAGTTTAATACTAGCGGGGAGTGAGCAGTACTTC.

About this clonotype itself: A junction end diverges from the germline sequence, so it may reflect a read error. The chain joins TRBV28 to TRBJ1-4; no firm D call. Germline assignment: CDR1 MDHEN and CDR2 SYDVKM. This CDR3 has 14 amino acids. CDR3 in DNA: TGCGCCAGCAGTCCACCTGCAACTAATGGAAAACTGTTTTTT. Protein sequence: CASSPPATNGKLFF.

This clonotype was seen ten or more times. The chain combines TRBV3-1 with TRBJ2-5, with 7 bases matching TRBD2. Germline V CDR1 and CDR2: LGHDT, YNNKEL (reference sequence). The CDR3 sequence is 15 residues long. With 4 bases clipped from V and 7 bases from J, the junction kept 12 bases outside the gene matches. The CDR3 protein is CASSPTRGRGGTQYF. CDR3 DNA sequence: TGTGCCAGCAGCCCCACCCGAGGACGCGGGGGGACCCAGTACTTC.

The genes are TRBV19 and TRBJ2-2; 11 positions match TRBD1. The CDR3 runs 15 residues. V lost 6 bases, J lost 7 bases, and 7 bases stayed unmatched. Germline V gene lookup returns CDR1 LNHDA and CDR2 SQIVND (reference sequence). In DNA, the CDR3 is TGTGCCAGTAGCCGGACAGGGGGCGTGGGCGGGGAGCTGTTTTTT. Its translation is CASSRTGGVGGELFF.

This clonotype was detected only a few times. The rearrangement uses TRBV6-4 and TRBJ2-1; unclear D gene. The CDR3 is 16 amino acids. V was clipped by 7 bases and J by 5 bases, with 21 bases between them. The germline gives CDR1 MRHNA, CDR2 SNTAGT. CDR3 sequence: CASTPLLGPRDNEQFF. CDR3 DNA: TGTGCCAGCACCCCGCTCCTCGGCCCACGAGACAATGAGCAGTTCTTC.

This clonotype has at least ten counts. In DNA form, the CDR3 reads TGTGCCAGCAGCCCGAAGCGGACTCAAGAGACCCAGTACTTC. Translation: CASSPKRTQETQYF. This sequence joins TRBV7-2 and TRBJ2-5; D may be TRBD2 (5 bases). The germline CDR1 and CDR2 sequences are SGHTA and FQGNSA. The CDR3 is made up of 14 amino acids. V lost 5 bases and J 2 bases, leaving 12 bases between the germline ends. Full variable domain (outside the CDR3, taken from reference TRBV7-2 and TRBJ2-5): GAGVSQSPSNKVTEKGKDVELRCDPISGHTALYWYRQSLGQGLEFLIYFQGNSAPDKSGLPSDRFSAERTGGSVSTLTIQRTQQEDSAVYLCASSPKRTQETQYFGPGTRLLVL.

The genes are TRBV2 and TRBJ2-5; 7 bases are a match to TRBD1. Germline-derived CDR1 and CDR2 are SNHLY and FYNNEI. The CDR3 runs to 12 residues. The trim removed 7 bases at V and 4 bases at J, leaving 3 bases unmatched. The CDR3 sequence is CASNRGPETQYF. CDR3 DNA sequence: TGTGCCAGCAACAGGGGTCCAGAGACCCAGTACTTC.

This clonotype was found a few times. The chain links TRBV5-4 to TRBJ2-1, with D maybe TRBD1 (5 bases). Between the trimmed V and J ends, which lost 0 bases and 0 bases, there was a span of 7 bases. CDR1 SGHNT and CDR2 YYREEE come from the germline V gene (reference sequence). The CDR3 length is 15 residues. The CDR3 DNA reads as TGTGCCAGCAGCTTGGGACAGATCTCCTACAATGAGCAGTTCTTC. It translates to CASSLGQISYNEQFF.

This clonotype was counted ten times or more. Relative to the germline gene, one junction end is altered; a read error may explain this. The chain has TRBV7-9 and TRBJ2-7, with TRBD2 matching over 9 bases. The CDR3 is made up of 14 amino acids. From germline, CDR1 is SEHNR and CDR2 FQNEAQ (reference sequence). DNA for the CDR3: TGTGCCAGCAGCGTAGCGGGAGTTTTGTACGAGCAGTACTTC. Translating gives CASSVAGVLYEQYF.

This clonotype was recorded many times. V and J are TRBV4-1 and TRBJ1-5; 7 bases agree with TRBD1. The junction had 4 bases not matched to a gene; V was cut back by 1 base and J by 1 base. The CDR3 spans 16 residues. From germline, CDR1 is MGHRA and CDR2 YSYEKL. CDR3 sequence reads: CASSQGTGASNQPQHF. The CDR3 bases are TGCGCCAGCAGCCAAGGAACAGGGGCCAGCAATCAGCCCCAGCATTTT.

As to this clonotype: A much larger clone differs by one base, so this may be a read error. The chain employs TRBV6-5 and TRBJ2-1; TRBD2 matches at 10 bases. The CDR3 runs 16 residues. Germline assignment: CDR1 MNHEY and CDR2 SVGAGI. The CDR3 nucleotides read TGTGCCGGCAGTTACTCGAAAGCGGGAGGGCCCTTTGAGCAGTTCTTC. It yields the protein CAGSYSKAGGPFEQFF.

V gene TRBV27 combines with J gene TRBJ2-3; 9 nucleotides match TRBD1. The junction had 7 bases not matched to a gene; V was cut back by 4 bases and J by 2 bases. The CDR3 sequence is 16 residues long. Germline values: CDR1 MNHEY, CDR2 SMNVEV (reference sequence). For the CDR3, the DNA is TGTGCCAGCAGTTCACCGGGACAGGGTTACACAGATACGCAGTATTTT. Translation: CASSSPGQGYTDTQYF.

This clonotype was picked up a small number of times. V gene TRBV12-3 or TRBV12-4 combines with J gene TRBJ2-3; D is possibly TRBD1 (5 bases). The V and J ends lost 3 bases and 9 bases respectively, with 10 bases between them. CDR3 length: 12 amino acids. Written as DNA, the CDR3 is TGTGCCAGCAGTTTGGCAGGGCGGACGCAGTATTTT. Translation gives CASSLAGRTQYF.

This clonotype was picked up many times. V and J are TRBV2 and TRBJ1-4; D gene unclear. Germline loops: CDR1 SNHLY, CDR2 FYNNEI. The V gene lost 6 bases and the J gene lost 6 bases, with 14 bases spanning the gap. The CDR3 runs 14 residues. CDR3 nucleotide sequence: TGTGCCAGCAGCGCTTCCGATGGAGATGAAAAACTGTTTTTT. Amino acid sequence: CASSASDGDEKLFF.